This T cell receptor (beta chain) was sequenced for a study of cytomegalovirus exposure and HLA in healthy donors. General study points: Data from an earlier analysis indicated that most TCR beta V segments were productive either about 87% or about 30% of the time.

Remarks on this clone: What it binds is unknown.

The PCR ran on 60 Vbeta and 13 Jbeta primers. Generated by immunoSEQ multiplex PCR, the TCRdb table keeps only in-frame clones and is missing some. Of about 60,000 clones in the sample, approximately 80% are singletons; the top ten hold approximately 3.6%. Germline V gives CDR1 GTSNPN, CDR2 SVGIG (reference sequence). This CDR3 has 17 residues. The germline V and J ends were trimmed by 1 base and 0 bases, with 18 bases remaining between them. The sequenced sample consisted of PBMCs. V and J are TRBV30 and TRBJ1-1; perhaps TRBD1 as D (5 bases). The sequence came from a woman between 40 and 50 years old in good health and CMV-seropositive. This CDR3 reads CAWSGGRVYKMNTEAFF. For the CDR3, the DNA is TGTGCCTGGAGTGGGGGCCGAGTATACAAAATGAACACTGAAGCTTTCTTT.